This is a list of T cell receptor beta chains from one sample in a study of cytomegalovirus exposure and HLA in healthy donors. Method: immunoSEQ multiplex PCR; TCRdb's copy keeps in-frame clones and lacks some. The sample consists of approximately 190,000 clones, around 78% of them appearing once. Specimen: PBMCs. Source of these receptors: a woman aged 25 to 39 in good health and CMV-seropositive. CDR3s include the opening cysteine and the closing phenylalanine or tryptophan. D genes are given only for firm matches. Clone sizes are given selectively: once, few, many, or a class where the clone is expanded.

.	TRBJ1-2	TRBV6-5	.	CASSYEKIPINGYTF	TGTGCTAGCAGTTACGAGAAGATACCAATAAATGGCTACACCTTC
once	TRBJ2-7	TRBV28	TRBD2	CASSSPLAGGQYF	TGTGCCAGCAGTTCCCCACTCGCGGGAGGCCAGTACTTC
.	TRBJ2-1	TRBV9	TRBD1	CASSPGTGRSSYNEQFF	TGTGCCAGCAGCCCCGGGACAGGGAGAAGCTCCTACAATGAGCAGTTCTTC
.	TRBJ1-2	TRBV12-5	.	CASGLAGNRASYTF	TGTGCTAGTGGTTTGGCGGGGAACCGGGCCAGCTACACCTTC
few	TRBJ2-2	TRBV27	.	CASSFSRQGELFF	TGTGCCAGCAGTTTTTCCCGCCAGGGGGAGCTGTTTTTT
.	TRBJ2-2	TRBV11-3	.	CASSQGLAGPGELFF	TGTGCCAGCAGCCAGGGGCTAGCCGGCCCCGGGGAGCTGTTTTTT
.	TRBJ2-1	TRBV13	.	CASSPLPSYNEQFF	TGTGCCAGCAGCCCCCTTCCCTCCTACAATGAGCAGTTCTTC
.	TRBJ1-6	TRBV5-4	.	CASSAGNYPLHF	TGTGCCAGCAGCGCAGGGAATTACCCCCTCCACTTT
.	TRBJ1-1	TRBV7-7	.	CASSLHTNTEAFF	TGTGCTAGCAGCCTCCACACGAACACTGAAGCTTTCTTT
.	TRBJ1-6	TRBV25-1	TRBD1	CASSVSRDRNNSPLHF	TGTGCCAGCAGTGTCTCCCGGGACAGGAACAATTCACCCCTCCACTTT
.	TRBJ2-3	TRBV6-1	TRBD1	CASSEQGAQDTQYF	TGTGCCAGCAGTGAGCAGGGGGCGCAGGATACGCAGTATTTT
few	TRBJ1-2	TRBV9	TRBD1	CASSVGEGAGGYTF	TGTGCCAGCAGCGTAGGAGAGGGGGCGGGTGGCTACACCTTC
.	TRBJ2-7	TRBV30	.	CAWSRQLDSSYEQYF	TGTGCCTGGAGTAGACAGCTAGATTCCTCCTACGAGCAGTACTTC
few	TRBJ2-1	TRBV15	.	CATSRDSYNEQFF	TGTGCCACCAGCAGGGACAGCTACAATGAGCAGTTCTTC
.	TRBJ2-1	TRBV6-6	.	CASSYSRVYNEQFF	TGTGCCAGCAGTTACAGCCGGGTATACAATGAGCAGTTCTTC
.	TRBJ1-5	TRBV27	TRBD1	CASSTGTGNQPQHF	TGTGCCAGCAGCACCGGGACAGGGAACCAGCCCCAGCATTTT
.	TRBJ1-4	TRBV6-6	TRBD1	CASTDAGQGNEKLFF	TGTGCCAGCACCGACGCGGGACAGGGTAATGAAAAACTGTTTTTT
.	TRBJ2-5	TRBV7-8	.	CASSSLETQYF	TGTGCCAGCAGCTCTTTGGAGACCCAGTACTTC
.	TRBJ2-3	TRBV15	.	CATSKGGYTDTQYF	TGTGCCACCAGCAAGGGGGGGTACACAGATACGCAGTATTTT
few	TRBJ1-6	TRBV5-4	TRBD1	CASSPDRPSSYNSPLHF	TGTGCCAGCAGCCCGGACAGGCCAAGCTCCTATAATTCACCCCTCCACTTT
once	TRBJ2-2	TRBV9	.	CASSVLSTGELFF	TGTGCCAGCAGCGTACTAAGCACCGGGGAGCTGTTTTTT
.	TRBJ1-1	TRBV6-1	.	CASSVQVHTEAFF	TGTGCCAGCAGTGTACAGGTCCACACTGAAGCTTTCTTT
few	TRBJ1-2	TRBV7-9	TRBD1	CSSSSDRGRGANYGYTF	TGTTCCAGCAGTTCGGACAGGGGGCGCGGGGCTAACTATGGCTACACCTTC
.	TRBJ1-1	TRBV6-5	.	CASVKAGWTEAFF	TGTGCCAGCGTAAAAGCGGGATGGACTGAAGCTTTCTTT
few	TRBJ2-5	TRBV7-9	.	CASSLLQAETQYF	TGTGCCAGCAGCTTACTGCAGGCCGAGACCCAGTACTTC